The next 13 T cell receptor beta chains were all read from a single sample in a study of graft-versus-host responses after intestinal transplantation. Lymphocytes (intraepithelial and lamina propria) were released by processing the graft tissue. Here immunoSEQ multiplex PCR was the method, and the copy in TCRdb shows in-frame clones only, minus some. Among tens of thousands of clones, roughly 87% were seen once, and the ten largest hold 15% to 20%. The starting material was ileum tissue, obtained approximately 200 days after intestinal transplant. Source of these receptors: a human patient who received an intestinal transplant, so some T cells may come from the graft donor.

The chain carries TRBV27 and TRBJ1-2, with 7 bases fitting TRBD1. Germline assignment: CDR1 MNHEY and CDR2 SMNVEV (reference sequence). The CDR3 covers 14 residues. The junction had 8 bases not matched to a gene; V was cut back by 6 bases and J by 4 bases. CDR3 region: CASSPGTVSYGYTF. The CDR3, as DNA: TGTGCCAGCAGCCCTGGGACAGTGTCCTATGGCTACACCTTC.

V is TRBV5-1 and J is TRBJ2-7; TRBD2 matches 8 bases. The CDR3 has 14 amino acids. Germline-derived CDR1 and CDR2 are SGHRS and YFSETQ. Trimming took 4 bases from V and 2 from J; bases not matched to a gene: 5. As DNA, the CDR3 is TGCGCCAGCAGCAAGGGACTAGATGCCTACGAGCAGTACTTC. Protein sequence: CASSKGLDAYEQYF.

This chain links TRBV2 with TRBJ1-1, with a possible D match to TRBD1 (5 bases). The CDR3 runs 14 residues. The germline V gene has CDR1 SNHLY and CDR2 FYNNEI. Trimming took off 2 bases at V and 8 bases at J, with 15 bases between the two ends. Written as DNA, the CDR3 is TGTGCCAGCAGTGAAAGGTTAGCGACAGAGGAAGCTTTCTTT. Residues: CASSERLATEEAFF.

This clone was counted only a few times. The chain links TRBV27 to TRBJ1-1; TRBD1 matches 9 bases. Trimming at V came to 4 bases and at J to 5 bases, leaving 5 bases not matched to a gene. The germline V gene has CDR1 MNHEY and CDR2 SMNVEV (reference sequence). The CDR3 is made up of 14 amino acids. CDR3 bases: TGTGCCAGCAGTTCGTCGGACAGGGGAACTGAAGCTTTCTTT. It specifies CASSSSDRGTEAFF.

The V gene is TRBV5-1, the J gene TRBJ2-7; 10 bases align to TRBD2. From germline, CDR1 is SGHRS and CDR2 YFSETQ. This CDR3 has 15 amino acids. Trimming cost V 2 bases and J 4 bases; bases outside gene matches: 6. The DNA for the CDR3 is TGCGCCAGCAGCTTCTTACTAGCGGGGTCATACGAGCAGTACTTC. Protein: CASSFLLAGSYEQYF.

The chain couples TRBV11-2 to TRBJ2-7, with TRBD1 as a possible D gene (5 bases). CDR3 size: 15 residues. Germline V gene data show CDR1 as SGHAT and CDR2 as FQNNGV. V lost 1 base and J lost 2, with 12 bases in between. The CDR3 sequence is CASSLAPAGTYEQYF. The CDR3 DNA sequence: TGTGCCAGCAGCTTAGCCCCGGCAGGGACCTACGAGCAGTACTTC. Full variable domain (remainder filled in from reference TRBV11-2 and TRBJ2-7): EAGVAQSPRYKIIEKRQSVAFWCNPISGHATLYWYQQILGQGPKLLIQFQNNGVVDDSQLPKDRFSAERLKGVDSTLKIQPAKLEDSAVYLCASSLAPAGTYEQYFGPGTRLTVT.

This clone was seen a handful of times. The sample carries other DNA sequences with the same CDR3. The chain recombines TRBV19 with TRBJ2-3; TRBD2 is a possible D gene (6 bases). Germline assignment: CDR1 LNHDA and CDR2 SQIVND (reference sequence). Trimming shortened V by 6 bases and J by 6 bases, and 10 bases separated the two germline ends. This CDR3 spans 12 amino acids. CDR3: CASRRLGDTQYF. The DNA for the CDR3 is TGTGCCAGTAGGCGACTAGGGGATACGCAGTATTTT.

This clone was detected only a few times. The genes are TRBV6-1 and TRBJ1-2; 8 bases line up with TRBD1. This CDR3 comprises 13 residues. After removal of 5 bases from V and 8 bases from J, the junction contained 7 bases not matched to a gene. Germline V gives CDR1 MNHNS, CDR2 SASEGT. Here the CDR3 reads CASSRTGLGGYTF. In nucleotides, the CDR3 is TGTGCCAGCAGTCGGACAGGGCTCGGGGGCTACACCTTC.

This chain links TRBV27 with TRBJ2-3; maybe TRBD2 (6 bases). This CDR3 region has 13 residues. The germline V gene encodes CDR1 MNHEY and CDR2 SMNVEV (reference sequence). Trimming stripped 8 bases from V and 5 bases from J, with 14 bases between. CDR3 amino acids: CASRRAGLDTQYF. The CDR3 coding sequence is TGTGCCAGCCGGAGGGCGGGGCTAGATACGCAGTATTTT.

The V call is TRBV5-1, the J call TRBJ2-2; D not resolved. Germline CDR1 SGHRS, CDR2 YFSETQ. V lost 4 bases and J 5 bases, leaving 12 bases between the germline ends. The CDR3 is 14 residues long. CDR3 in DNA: TGCGCCAGCAGCCCTGAAGCAAATACCGGGGAGCTGTTTTTT. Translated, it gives CASSPEANTGELFF.

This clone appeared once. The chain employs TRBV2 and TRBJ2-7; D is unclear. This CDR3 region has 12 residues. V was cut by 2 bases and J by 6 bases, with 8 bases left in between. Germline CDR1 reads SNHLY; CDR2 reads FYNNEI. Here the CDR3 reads CASSERRAEQYF. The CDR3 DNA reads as TGTGCCAGCAGTGAAAGAAGGGCCGAGCAGTACTTC.

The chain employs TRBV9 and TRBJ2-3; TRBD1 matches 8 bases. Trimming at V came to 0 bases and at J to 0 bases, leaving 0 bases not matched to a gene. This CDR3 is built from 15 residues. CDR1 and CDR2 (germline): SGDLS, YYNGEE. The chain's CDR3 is CASSVGQGSTDTQYF. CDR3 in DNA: TGTGCCAGCAGCGTAGGACAGGGGAGCACAGATACGCAGTATTTT.

This CDR3 reads CASTSGLGSTDTQYF. CDR3 DNA: TGTGCCAGCACGTCAGGGCTTGGGTCCACAGATACGCAGTATTTT. J is TRBJ2-3 and V is TRBV2; possible D gene TRBD1, 5 bases. Germline V gene lookup returns CDR1 SNHLY and CDR2 FYNNEI. V lost 7 bases and J lost 2, with 16 bases in between. The CDR3 extends over 15 amino acids.